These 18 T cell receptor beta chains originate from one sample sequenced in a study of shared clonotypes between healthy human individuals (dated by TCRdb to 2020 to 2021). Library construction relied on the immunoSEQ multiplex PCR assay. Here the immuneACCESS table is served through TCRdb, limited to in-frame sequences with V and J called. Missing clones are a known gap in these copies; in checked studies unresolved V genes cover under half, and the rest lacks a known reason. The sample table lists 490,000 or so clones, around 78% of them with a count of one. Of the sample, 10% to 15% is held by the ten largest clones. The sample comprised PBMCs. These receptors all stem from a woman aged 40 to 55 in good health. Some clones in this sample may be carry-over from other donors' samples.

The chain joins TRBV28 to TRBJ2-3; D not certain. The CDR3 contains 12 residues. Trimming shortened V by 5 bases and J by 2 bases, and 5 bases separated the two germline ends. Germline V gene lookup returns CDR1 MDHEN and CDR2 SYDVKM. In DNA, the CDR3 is TGTGCCAGCAGTACTAACACAGATACGCAGTATTTT. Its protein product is CASSTNTDTQYF. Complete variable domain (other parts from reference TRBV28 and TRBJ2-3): DVKVTQSSRYLVKRTGEKVFLECVQDMDHENMFWYRQDPGLGLRLIYFSYDVKMKEKGDIPEGYSVSREKKERFSLILESASTNQTSMYLCASSTNTDTQYFGPGTRLTVL.

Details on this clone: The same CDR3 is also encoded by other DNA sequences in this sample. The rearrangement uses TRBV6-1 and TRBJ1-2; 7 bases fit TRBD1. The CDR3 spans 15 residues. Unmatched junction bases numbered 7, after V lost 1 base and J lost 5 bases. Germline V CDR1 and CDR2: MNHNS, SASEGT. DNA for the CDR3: TGTGCCAGCAGTGAAGGGGGGACAGAAGCTTATGGCTACACCTTC. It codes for CASSEGGTEAYGYTF.

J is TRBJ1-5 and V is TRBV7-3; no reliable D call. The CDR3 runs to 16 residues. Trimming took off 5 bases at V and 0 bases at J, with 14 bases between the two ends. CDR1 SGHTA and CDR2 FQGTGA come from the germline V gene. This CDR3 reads CASSPPPGVSNQPQHF. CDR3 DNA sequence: TGTGCCAGCAGCCCCCCCCCGGGCGTTAGCAATCAGCCCCAGCATTTT.

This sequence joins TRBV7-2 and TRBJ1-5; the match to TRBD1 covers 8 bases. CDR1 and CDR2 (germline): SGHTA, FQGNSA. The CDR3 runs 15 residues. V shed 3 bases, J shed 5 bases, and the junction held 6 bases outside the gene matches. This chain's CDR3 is CASSFSPGGYQPQHF. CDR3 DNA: TGTGCCAGCAGCTTTTCCCCAGGGGGCTATCAGCCCCAGCATTTT.

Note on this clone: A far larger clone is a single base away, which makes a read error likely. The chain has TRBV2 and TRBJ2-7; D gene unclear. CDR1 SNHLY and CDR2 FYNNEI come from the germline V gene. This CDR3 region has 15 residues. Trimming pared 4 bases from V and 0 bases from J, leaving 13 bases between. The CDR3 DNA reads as TGTGCCAGCAGTGGCCGTTCTACATTCTCCTACGAGCAGTACTTC. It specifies CASSGRSTFSYEQYF.

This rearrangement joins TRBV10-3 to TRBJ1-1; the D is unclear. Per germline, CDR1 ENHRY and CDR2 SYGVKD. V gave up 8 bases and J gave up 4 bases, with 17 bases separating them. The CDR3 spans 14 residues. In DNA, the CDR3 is TGTGCCATCGCGTCAAGTTTACCGCCCACTGAAGCTTTCTTT. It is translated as CAIASSLPPTEAFF.

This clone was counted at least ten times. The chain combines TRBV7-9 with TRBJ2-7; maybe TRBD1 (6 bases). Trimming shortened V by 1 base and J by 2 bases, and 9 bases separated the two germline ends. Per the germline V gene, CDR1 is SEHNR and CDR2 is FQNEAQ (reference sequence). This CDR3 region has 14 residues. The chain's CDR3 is CASSLGDTTYEQYF. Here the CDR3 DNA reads TGTGCCAGCAGCTTAGGGGACACTACCTACGAGCAGTACTTC.

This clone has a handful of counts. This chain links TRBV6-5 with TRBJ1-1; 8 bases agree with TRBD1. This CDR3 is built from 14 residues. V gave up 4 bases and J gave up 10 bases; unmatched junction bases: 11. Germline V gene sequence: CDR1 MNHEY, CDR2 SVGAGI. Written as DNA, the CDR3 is TGTGCCAGCAGTTTGGACAGGGTGGTTGTATCAGCTTTCTTT. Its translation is CASSLDRVVVSAFF.

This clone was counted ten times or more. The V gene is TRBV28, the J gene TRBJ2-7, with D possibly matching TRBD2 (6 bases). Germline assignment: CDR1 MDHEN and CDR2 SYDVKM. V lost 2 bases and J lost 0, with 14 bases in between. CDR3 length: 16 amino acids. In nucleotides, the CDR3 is TGTGCCAGCAGTTTAAGGGCGGGATGGAGCTCCTACGAGCAGTACTTC. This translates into CASSLRAGWSSYEQYF.

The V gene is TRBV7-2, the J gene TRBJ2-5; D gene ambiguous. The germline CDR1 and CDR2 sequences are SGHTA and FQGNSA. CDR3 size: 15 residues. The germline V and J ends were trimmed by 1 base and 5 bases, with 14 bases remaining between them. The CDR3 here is CASSLVAARVETQYF. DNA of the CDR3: TGTGCCAGCAGCTTAGTGGCAGCTCGCGTCGAGACCCAGTACTTC. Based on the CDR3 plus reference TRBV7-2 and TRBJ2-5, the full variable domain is GAGVSQSPSNKVTEKGKDVELRCDPISGHTALYWYRQSLGQGLEFLIYFQGNSAPDKSGLPSDRFSAERTGGSVSTLTIQRTQQEDSAVYLCASSLVAARVETQYFGPGTRLLVL.

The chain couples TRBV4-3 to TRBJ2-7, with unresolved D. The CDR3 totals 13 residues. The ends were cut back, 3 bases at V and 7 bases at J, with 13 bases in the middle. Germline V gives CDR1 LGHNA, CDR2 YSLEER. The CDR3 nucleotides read TGCGCCAGCAGCCAGCTAGACCCAATAGAGCAGTACTTC. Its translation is CASSQLDPIEQYF.

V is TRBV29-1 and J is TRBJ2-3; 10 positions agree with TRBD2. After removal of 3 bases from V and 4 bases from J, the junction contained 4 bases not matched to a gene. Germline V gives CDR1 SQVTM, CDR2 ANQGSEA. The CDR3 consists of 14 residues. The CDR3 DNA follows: TGCAGCGTTGACCTAGCGGGAGTGGCAGATACGCAGTATTTT. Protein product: CSVDLAGVADTQYF.

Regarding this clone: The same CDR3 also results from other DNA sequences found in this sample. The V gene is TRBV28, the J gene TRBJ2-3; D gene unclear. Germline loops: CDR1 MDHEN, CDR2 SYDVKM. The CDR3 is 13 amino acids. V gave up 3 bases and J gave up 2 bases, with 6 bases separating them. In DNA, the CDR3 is TGTGCCAGCAGTTTGGTTGCCACAGATACGCAGTATTTT. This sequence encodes CASSLVATDTQYF. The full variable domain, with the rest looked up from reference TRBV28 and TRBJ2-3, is DVKVTQSSRYLVKRTGEKVFLECVQDMDHENMFWYRQDPGLGLRLIYFSYDVKMKEKGDIPEGYSVSREKKERFSLILESASTNQTSMYLCASSLVATDTQYFGPGTRLTVL.

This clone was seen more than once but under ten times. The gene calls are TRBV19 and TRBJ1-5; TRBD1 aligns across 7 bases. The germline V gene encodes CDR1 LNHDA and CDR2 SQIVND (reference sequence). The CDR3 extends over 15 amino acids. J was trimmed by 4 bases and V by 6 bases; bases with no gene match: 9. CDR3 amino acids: CASRKRTGENQPQHF. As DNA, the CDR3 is TGTGCCAGTAGAAAACGGACAGGAGAAAATCAGCCCCAGCATTTT.

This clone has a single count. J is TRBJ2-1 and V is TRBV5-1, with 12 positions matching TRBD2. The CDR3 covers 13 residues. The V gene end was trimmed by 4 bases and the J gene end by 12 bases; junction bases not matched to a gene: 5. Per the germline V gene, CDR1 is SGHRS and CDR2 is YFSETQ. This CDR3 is CASSAKTSGGQFF. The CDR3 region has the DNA TGCGCCAGCAGCGCCAAGACTAGCGGGGGGCAGTTCTTC.

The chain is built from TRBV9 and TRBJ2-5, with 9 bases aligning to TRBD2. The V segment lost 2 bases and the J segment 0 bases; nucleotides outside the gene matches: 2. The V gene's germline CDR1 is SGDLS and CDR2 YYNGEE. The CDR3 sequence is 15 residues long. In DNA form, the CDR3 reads TGTGCCAGCAGCGTCACTAGCGGGTACCAAGAGACCCAGTACTTC. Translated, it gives CASSVTSGYQETQYF.

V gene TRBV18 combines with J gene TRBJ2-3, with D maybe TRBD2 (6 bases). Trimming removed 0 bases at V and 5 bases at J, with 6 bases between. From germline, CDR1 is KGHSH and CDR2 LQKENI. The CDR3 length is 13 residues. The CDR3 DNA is TGTGCCAGCTCACCACCGGGGGGAGATACGCAGTATTTT. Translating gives CASSPPGGDTQYF.

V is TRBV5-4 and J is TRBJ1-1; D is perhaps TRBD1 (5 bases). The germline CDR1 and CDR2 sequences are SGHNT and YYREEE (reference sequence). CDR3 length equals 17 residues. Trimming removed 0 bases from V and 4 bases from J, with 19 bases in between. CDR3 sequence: CASSLAPGGGRGTEAFF. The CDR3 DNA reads TGTGCCAGCAGCTTGGCCCCGGGCGGGGGTCGGGGCACTGAAGCTTTCTTT.